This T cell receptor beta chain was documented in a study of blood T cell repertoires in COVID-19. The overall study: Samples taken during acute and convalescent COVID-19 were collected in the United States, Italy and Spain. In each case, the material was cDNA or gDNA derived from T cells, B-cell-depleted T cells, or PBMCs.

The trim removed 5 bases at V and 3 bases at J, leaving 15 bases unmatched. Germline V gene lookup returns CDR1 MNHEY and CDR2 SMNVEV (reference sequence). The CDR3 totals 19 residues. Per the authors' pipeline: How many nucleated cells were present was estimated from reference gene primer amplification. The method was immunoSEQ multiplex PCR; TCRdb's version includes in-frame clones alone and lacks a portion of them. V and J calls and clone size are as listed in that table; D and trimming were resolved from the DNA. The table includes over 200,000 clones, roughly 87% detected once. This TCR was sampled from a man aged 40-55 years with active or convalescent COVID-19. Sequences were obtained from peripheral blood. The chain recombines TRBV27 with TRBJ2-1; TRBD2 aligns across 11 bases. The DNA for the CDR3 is TGTGCCAGCAGTCCCCCAATTTTAGCGGGAGGGCCCTTCTACAATGAGCAGTTCTTC. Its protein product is CASSPPILAGGPFYNEQFF.